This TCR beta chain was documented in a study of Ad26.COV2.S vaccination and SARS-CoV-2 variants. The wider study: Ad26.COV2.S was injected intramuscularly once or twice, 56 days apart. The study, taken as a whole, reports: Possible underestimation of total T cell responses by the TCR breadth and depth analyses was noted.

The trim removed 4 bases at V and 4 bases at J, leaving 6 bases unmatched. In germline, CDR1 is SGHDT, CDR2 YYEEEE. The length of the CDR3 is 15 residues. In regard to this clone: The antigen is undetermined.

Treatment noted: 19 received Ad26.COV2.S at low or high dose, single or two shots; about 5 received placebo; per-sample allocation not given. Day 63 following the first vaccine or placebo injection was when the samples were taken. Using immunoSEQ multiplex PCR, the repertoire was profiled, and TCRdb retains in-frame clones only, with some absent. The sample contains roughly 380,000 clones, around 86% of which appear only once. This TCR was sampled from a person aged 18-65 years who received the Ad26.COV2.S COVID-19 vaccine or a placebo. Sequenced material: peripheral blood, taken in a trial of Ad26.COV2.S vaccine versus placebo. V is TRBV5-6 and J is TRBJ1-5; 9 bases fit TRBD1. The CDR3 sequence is CASSLTGTGNQPQHF. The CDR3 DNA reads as TGTGCCAGCAGCCTCACCGGGACAGGGAATCAGCCCCAGCATTTT.